The entry that follows covers one T cell receptor beta chain sequence. No antigen is known for it. The sample originates from a study of the immune and genomic landscape of osteosarcoma. Trimming left V 5 bases short and J 0 bases short, with 3 bases between. CDR3 length: 11 amino acids. Germline CDR1 is DFQATT and CDR2 is SNEGSKA (reference sequence). Only in-frame clones appear in the TCRdb table, and some are missing; sequencing was by immunoSEQ multiplex PCR. The sample holds about 1,100 clones, 72% seen once. Study-wide findings and caveats: Productive clonality was low overall, averaging about 0.09, maximum around 0.3.

This TCR derives from a man aged 25-45 years with osteosarcoma. Sequencing was carried out using primary tumor tissue from soft tissue. The chain links TRBV20-1 to TRBJ2-3; unclear D gene. CDR3 bases: TGCAGTGCTTATAGCACAGATACGCAGTATTTT. It codes for CSAYSTDTQYF.